The 2 T cell receptor beta chains listed next were all sequenced from one sample in a study of T-cell reconstitution after alpha-beta-depleted transplantation in children. Unique molecular identifiers were incorporated into the prepared TCRbeta library. Using its own MiXCR run on the PCR reads, TCRdb lists one record per CDR3 protein. Among some 200,000 distinct CDR3 sequences, roughly 15% were seen once, and the ten largest hold around 14%. The sample consisted of PBMCs from the stem cell graft donor, taken from the stem cell graft. These receptors all come from a human donor who donated a stem cell graft to a child with acute lymphoblastic leukemia.

This clonotype has ten or more counts. The V and J genes are TRBV27 and TRBJ2-6; 7 bases are a match to TRBD1. V lost 8 bases and J lost 2; bases outside the gene matches: 12. This CDR3 has 17 amino acids. Germline V gene sequence: CDR1 MNHEY, CDR2 SMNVEV (reference sequence). The DNA for the CDR3 is TGTGCCAGCGCTCGGACAGGTTTAACGGCTGGGGCCAACGTCCTGACTTTC. This encodes CASARTGLTAGANVLTF.

This clonotype showed up many times. This chain connects TRBV6-1 to TRBJ1-2, with D possibly matching TRBD1 (5 bases). This CDR3 is 13 amino acids long. Trimming cost V 7 bases and J 0 bases, with 9 bases left between them. From germline, CDR1 is MNHNS and CDR2 SASEGT. The CDR3 region has the DNA TGTGCCAGCACCGAGGGGACTAACTATGGCTACACCTTC. This gives the protein CASTEGTNYGYTF.